Following are 5 T cell receptor beta chains from one sample sequenced in a study of PD-1 blockade in mismatch repair-deficient tumors. Sequencing was performed with immunoSEQ multiplex PCR; in TCRdb, only in-frame clones are kept and a portion is missing. Among under 50,000 clones listed, more than 65% were seen once. Sample: PBMCs, taken before pembrolizumab treatment. These receptors were taken from an adult with mismatch repair-deficient cancer.

The chain carries TRBV10-1 and TRBJ1-2; the D gene is possibly TRBD1 (5 bases). The CDR3 consists of 14 residues. Germline CDR1 WNHNN, CDR2 SYGVQD (reference sequence). V lost 3 bases to trimming and J lost 4 bases, with 12 bases between them. This CDR3 reads CASSDQGKGYGYTF. The CDR3, as DNA: TGCGCCAGCAGTGATCAGGGCAAAGGCTATGGCTACACCTTC.

The chain uses TRBV30 and TRBJ2-2; D is unclear. The CDR3 is 13 residues long. The V gene's germline CDR1 is GTSNPN and CDR2 SVGIG (reference sequence). With 1 base removed from V and 4 bases from J, the gap between germline ends came to 7 bases. CDR3 in amino acids: CAWSASATGELFF. In DNA, the CDR3 is TGTGCCTGGAGTGCATCAGCCACCGGGGAGCTGTTTTTT.

This rearrangement joins TRBV30 to TRBJ1-5; D unclear. The germline CDR1 and CDR2 sequences are GTSNPN and SVGIG (reference sequence). Trimming took 3 bases from V and 5 from J, leaving 14 bases between them. The CDR3 is made up of 14 amino acids. CDR3 nucleotides: TGTGCCTGGAGGATTGGGCCTCGGCATCAGCCCCAGCATTTT. It yields the protein CAWRIGPRHQPQHF.

There are a few counts of this clone. The chain joins TRBV19 to TRBJ1-2; no definite D call. From germline, CDR1 is LNHDA and CDR2 SQIVND (reference sequence). This CDR3 is built from 15 residues. Trimming pared 3 bases from V and 4 bases from J, leaving 15 bases between. The CDR3 region is CASSIQATLGYGYTF. CDR3 DNA: TGTGCCAGTAGTATCCAGGCAACCCTTGGCTATGGCTACACCTTC.

The CDR3 region has the DNA TGCGCCAGCAGCCCGACGGGAACTAATGAAAAACTGTTTTTT. This encodes CASSPTGTNEKLFF. This chain links TRBV4-1 with TRBJ1-4; no reliable D call. CDR3 length equals 14 residues. Deletions cut 4 bases from V and 1 base from J, with 7 bases between. CDR1 MGHRA and CDR2 YSYEKL come from the germline V gene.